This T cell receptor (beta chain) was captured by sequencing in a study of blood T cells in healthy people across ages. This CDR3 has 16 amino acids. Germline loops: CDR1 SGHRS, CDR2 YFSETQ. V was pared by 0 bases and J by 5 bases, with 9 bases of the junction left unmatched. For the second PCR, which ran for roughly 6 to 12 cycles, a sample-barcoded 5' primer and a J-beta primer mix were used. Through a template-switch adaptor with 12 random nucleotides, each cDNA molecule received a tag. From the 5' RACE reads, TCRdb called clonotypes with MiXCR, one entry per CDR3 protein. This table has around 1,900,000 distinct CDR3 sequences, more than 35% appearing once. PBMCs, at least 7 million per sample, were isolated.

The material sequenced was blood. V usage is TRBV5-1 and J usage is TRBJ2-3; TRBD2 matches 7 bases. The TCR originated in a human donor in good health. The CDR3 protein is CASSLEASGSIDTQYF. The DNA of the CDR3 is TGCGCCAGCAGCTTGGAAGCTAGCGGAAGTATAGATACGCAGTATTTT.